The 28 T cell receptor beta chains in this list originate from one sample, sequenced in a study of cytomegalovirus exposure and HLA in healthy donors. Researchers ran the PCR with 60 Vbeta and 13 Jbeta primers. The data were produced by immunoSEQ multiplex PCR, yet TCRdb's version contains in-frame clones alone and is incomplete. This table holds about 200,000 clones, around 86% found once. The material sequenced was PBMCs. Source of these receptors: a man between 25 and 39 years old in good health and CMV-seronegative.

The chain has TRBV5-1 and TRBJ2-7; 9 nucleotides agree with TRBD2. This CDR3 spans 16 amino acids. With V trimmed by 4 bases and J by 1 base, 9 bases remained unmatched. In germline, CDR1 is SGHRS, CDR2 YFSETQ. DNA for the CDR3: TGCGCCAGCAGCCAAAGAAGCGGGAGGCGATCCTACGAGCAGTACTTC. It translates to CASSQRSGRRSYEQYF.

The gene calls are TRBV4-1 and TRBJ1-4; D not certain. Per the germline V gene, CDR1 is MGHRA and CDR2 is YSYEKL. V lost 3 bases and J lost 4, with 15 bases in between. The CDR3 contains 16 residues. The CDR3 DNA follows: TGCGCCAGCAGCCAGGAAAACAGTGCTCGTAATGAAAAACTGTTTTTT. It translates to CASSQENSARNEKLFF.

This clone has just one count. DNA for the CDR3: TGTGCCAGCAGACGGGGTTATAGCAATCAGCCCCAGCATTTT. Translated, it gives CASRRGYSNQPQHF. This chain joins TRBV27 and TRBJ1-5; the D is unclear. This CDR3 comprises 14 residues. Germline V lookup: CDR1 MNHEY, CDR2 SMNVEV (reference sequence). Deletions cut 6 bases from V and 0 bases from J, with 9 bases between.

The chain has TRBV7-9 and TRBJ2-2; no definite D call. Germline V lookup: CDR1 SEHNR, CDR2 FQNEAQ (reference sequence). This CDR3 region has 13 residues. V dropped 3 bases and J dropped 6 bases, with 8 bases sitting between them. Here the CDR3 reads CASSLLEAGELFF. In DNA form, the CDR3 reads TGTGCCAGCAGCTTGCTAGAAGCCGGGGAGCTGTTTTTT. Filled out from reference TRBV7-9 and TRBJ2-2, the complete variable domain reads DTGVSQNPRHKITKRGQNVTFRCDPISEHNRLYWYRQTLGQGPEFLTYFQNEAQLEKSRLLSDRFSAERPKGSFSTLEIQRTEQGDSAMYLCASSLLEAGELFFGEGSRLTVL.

The J gene is TRBJ2-3, the V gene TRBV5-1, with D hard to call. The CDR3 consists of 15 residues. Germline assignment: CDR1 SGHRS and CDR2 YFSETQ. Trimming removed 0 bases from V and 2 bases from J, with 10 bases in between. As DNA, the CDR3 is TGCGCCAGCAGCTTGGCCCAGCGAGCCACAGATACGCAGTATTTT. Translating gives CASSLAQRATDTQYF.

This clone turned up a few times. CDR3 nucleotide sequence: TGTGCCAGCAGCTTCCGTGGGGGGGGGCTCTACGAGCAGTACTTC. This codes for CASSFRGGGLYEQYF. The chain is built from TRBV5-6 and TRBJ2-7; D may be TRBD2 (7 bases). This CDR3 contains 15 residues. Germline lookup yields CDR1 SGHDT and CDR2 YYEEEE. V was pared by 2 bases and J by 3 bases, with 15 bases between.

This chain connects TRBV5-1 to TRBJ1-4; the D is unclear. The CDR3 contains 14 residues. V gave up 4 bases and J gave up 0 bases, with 7 bases separating them. Germline V gene sequence: CDR1 SGHRS, CDR2 YFSETQ. CDR3 DNA sequence: TGCGCCAGCAGCGTCAGATCAACTAATGAAAAACTGTTTTTT. The encoded protein is CASSVRSTNEKLFF. Based on the CDR3 plus reference TRBV5-1 and TRBJ1-4, the full variable domain is KAGVTQTPRYLIKTRGQQVTLSCSPISGHRSVSWYQQTPGQGLQFLFEYFSETQRNKGNFPGRFSGRQFSNSRSEMNVSTLELGDSALYLCASSVRSTNEKLFFGSGTQLSVL.

As regards this clone: A read error may produce the germline difference seen at one junction end. This chain links TRBV20-1 with TRBJ2-5; the D is unclear. CDR1 and CDR2 (germline): DFQATT, SNEGSKA (reference sequence). The CDR3 is 11 residues long. The CDR3 DNA follows: TGCGGTGCCTACCCGGTGGAGACCCAGTACTTC. Its protein is CGAYPVETQYF.

The chain recombines TRBV6-5 with TRBJ1-2, with D perhaps matching TRBD1 (6 bases). Trimming cost V 8 bases and J 4 bases, with 20 bases left between them. Looked up from germline, CDR1 is MNHEY and CDR2 is SVGAGI. The CDR3 is 15 amino acids. The CDR3 nucleotides read TGTGCCAGCTCCCTAGGGGGGGCCTTTTTCTATGGCTACACCTTC. This translates into CASSLGGAFFYGYTF.

This chain connects TRBV6-5 to TRBJ2-5; no clear D gene. V was trimmed by 5 bases and J by 5 bases, leaving 12 bases between them. The CDR3 sequence is 13 residues long. The V gene's germline CDR1 is MNHEY and CDR2 SVGAGI. CDR3 loop: CASSNPSAETQYF. CDR3 nucleotide sequence: TGTGCCAGCAGTAACCCTTCCGCGGAGACCCAGTACTTC.

This clone has only one observation. The chain links TRBV7-6 to TRBJ2-7; possible D gene TRBD2, 6 bases. Germline V gene sequence: CDR1 SGHVS, CDR2 FNYEAQ. Between the trimmed V and J ends, which lost 4 bases and 6 bases, there was a span of 10 bases. The CDR3 runs 12 residues. CDR3: CASSSRGAEQYF. In nucleotides, the CDR3 is TGTGCCAGCAGCTCGCGGGGTGCCGAGCAGTACTTC. Based on the CDR3 plus reference TRBV7-6 and TRBJ2-7, the full variable domain is GAGVSQSPRYKVTKRGQDVALRCDPISGHVSLYWYRQALGQGPEFLTYFNYEAQQDKSGLPNDRFSAERPEGSISTLTIQRTEQRDSAMYRCASSSRGAEQYFGPGTRLTVT.

The chain has TRBV5-6 and TRBJ1-1; the D gene is possibly TRBD1 (6 bases). Germline-derived CDR1 and CDR2 are SGHDT and YYEEEE. The length of the CDR3 is 16 residues. Trimming left V 4 bases short and J 5 bases short, with 21 bases between. The CDR3 DNA reads as TGTGCCAGCAGCCTACTAGGGGGTGGGCTGAGGACTGAAGCTTTCTTT. It translates to CASSLLGGGLRTEAFF.

This clone was seen a single time. V and J are TRBV6-6 and TRBJ1-6; tentatively, D is TRBD1 (5 bases). The V and J ends lost 2 bases and 5 bases respectively, with 13 bases between them. Germline lookup yields CDR1 MNHNY and CDR2 SVGAGI (reference sequence). The CDR3 contains 16 residues. This chain's CDR3 is CASSYPFGADNSPLHF. As DNA, the CDR3 is TGTGCCAGCAGTTACCCCTTTGGGGCCGATAATTCACCCCTCCACTTT.

The chain links TRBV2 to TRBJ2-5; 12 bases map to TRBD1. The assigned J gene may be wrong: the sequence end matches TRBJ2-7 better. This CDR3 has 13 amino acids. Germline CDR1 SNHLY, CDR2 FYNNEI. CDR3 sequence: CASRGTGGHEQYF. As DNA, the CDR3 is TGTGCCAGCAGGGGGACAGGGGGCCACGAGCAGTACTTC.

The chain is built from TRBV28 and TRBJ1-2; D is uncertain. Between the trimmed V and J ends, which lost 7 bases and 4 bases, there was a span of 16 bases. The germline V gene encodes CDR1 MDHEN and CDR2 SYDVKM. The CDR3 is 14 amino acids. CDR3 amino acids: CASTRNSGIYGYTF. The CDR3 DNA follows: TGTGCCAGCACCCGCAACTCCGGGATCTATGGCTACACCTTC.

This clone has a handful of counts. This rearrangement joins TRBV10-3 to TRBJ2-7, with a tentative D call TRBD1 (6 bases). The V end lost 4 bases, the J end lost 4 bases, and 14 bases lay between the germline ends. The germline CDR1 and CDR2 sequences are ENHRY and SYGVKD. The CDR3 is made up of 14 amino acids. Here the CDR3 DNA reads TGTGCCATCAGTGTACAAGGGGGAAGATACGAGCAGTACTTC. Protein product: CAISVQGGRYEQYF.

This clone has just a few counts. At one of its ends the junction is not consistent with the germline gene, which may arise from a read error. This rearrangement joins TRBV7-9 to TRBJ2-2; 15 bases map to TRBD2. Germline CDR1 SEHNR, CDR2 FQNEAQ (reference sequence). CDR3 length equals 17 residues. CDR3: CSSSPRTSGREAGELFF. In nucleotides, the CDR3 is TGTTCCAGCAGCCCCCGGACTAGCGGGAGGGAGGCCGGGGAGCTGTTTTTT.

This clone came up once. The chain recombines TRBV5-1 with TRBJ2-1, with TRBD2 matching over 9 bases. With V trimmed by 6 bases and J by 2 bases, 9 bases remained unmatched. This CDR3 has 16 residues. Germline V gene data show CDR1 as SGHRS and CDR2 as YFSETQ. This CDR3 reads CASKGGVAGAYNEQFF. DNA of the CDR3: TGCGCCAGCAAAGGCGGCGTAGCGGGAGCCTACAATGAGCAGTTCTTC. Supplemented by reference TRBV5-1 and TRBJ2-1, the full variable domain reads KAGVTQTPRYLIKTRGQQVTLSCSPISGHRSVSWYQQTPGQGLQFLFEYFSETQRNKGNFPGRFSGRQFSNSRSEMNVSTLELGDSALYLCASKGGVAGAYNEQFFGPGTRLTVL.

V gene TRBV5-6 combines with J gene TRBJ2-7; 8 positions agree with TRBD1. The CDR3 runs 14 residues. Unmatched junction bases numbered 8, after V lost 4 bases and J lost 5 bases. The germline V gene encodes CDR1 SGHDT and CDR2 YYEEEE. CDR3 sequence: CASSLGQGVHEQYF. The CDR3 nucleotides read TGTGCCAGCAGCCTAGGACAGGGAGTCCACGAGCAGTACTTC.

The CDR3 nucleotides read TGTGCCAGCAGTTATGGACAGGGTCAATCACCCCTCCACTTT. Its protein product is CASSYGQGQSPLHF. The genes are TRBV6-5 and TRBJ1-6; 8 nucleotides line up with TRBD1. V gave up 3 bases and J gave up 10 bases; unmatched junction bases: 5. Germline CDR1 and CDR2: MNHEY and SVGAGI. The CDR3 is 14 amino acids.

J is TRBJ2-5 and V is TRBV19, with a tentative D call TRBD1 (6 bases). The CDR3 length is 12 residues. Trimming stripped 9 bases from V and 2 bases from J, with 10 bases between. Germline CDR1 LNHDA, CDR2 SQIVND (reference sequence). CDR3 sequence reads: CASRDRQETQYF. The CDR3 nucleotides read TGTGCCAGCCGCGACAGGCAAGAGACCCAGTACTTC.

The chain links TRBV27 to TRBJ1-6, with TRBD1 as a possible D gene (6 bases). The germline V and J ends were trimmed by 2 bases and 0 bases, with 8 bases remaining between them. Per the germline V gene, CDR1 is MNHEY and CDR2 is SMNVEV (reference sequence). CDR3 length equals 16 residues. The CDR3 region is CASSLDRSSYNSPLHF. CDR3 bases: TGTGCCAGCAGTTTAGACAGGAGCTCCTATAATTCACCCCTCCACTTT.

This chain connects TRBV10-2 to TRBJ2-2; D may be TRBD2 (6 bases). V lost 3 bases to trimming and J lost 4 bases, with 12 bases between them. This CDR3 comprises 15 residues. Germline CDR1 reads WSHSY; CDR2 reads SAAADI. The CDR3 is CASSEGDSLTGELFF. Written as DNA, the CDR3 is TGCGCCAGCAGTGAAGGGGACTCACTCACCGGGGAGCTGTTTTTT.

The CDR3 protein is CASSQAPSGGPTLADTQYF. The CDR3 coding sequence is TGCGCCAGCAGCCAAGCCCCTAGCGGGGGCCCGACTCTGGCAGATACGCAGTATTTT. The chain is built from TRBV4-1 and TRBJ2-3; 10 bases align to TRBD2. Trimming cost V 1 base and J 4 bases; bases outside gene matches: 14. CDR3 length equals 19 residues. Germline assignment: CDR1 MGHRA and CDR2 YSYEKL.

CDR3 nucleotide sequence: TGTGCCAGCAGTGAAGCGCTCGGGAGGGGTTCCTATAATTCACCCCTCCACTTT. Amino acids: CASSEALGRGSYNSPLHF. The chain combines TRBV6-1 with TRBJ1-6; the D gene is possibly TRBD1 (5 bases). Trimming cost V 0 bases and J 1 base, with 13 bases left between them. There are 18 residues in the CDR3. CDR1 is MNHNS and CDR2 is SASEGT in the germline V gene.

The CDR3 here is CASSLGLPLHF. The CDR3 region has the DNA TGTGCCAGCAGCTTAGGTCTACCCCTCCACTTT. The rearrangement links TRBV7-8 to TRBJ1-6; D unresolved. CDR1 SGHVS and CDR2 FQNEAQ come from the germline V gene. V was clipped by 1 base and J by 12 bases, with 4 bases between them. The CDR3 covers 11 residues.

This chain joins TRBV19 and TRBJ2-7; 7 bases are a match to TRBD1. The germline V gene has CDR1 LNHDA and CDR2 SQIVND (reference sequence). The junction had 14 bases not matched to a gene; V was cut back by 6 bases and J by 3 bases. The CDR3 length is 16 residues. The CDR3 DNA reads TGTGCCAGTAGGACGACTCGGGGACAGAGCGTCTACGAGCAGTACTTC. Translation gives CASRTTRGQSVYEQYF. Filled out from reference TRBV19 and TRBJ2-7, the complete variable domain reads DGGITQSPKYLFRKEGQNVTLSCEQNLNHDAMYWYRQDPGQGLRLIYYSQIVNDFQKGDIAEGYSVSREKKESFPLTVTSAQKNPTAFYLCASRTTRGQSVYEQYFGPGTRLTVT.

The gene calls are TRBV5-4 and TRBJ1-1; D unclear. Germline V CDR1 and CDR2: SGHNT, YYREEE (reference sequence). V was pared by 0 bases and J by 3 bases, with 6 bases between. The CDR3 covers 13 residues. This chain's CDR3 is CASSLVRDTEAFF. Here the CDR3 DNA reads TGTGCCAGCAGCTTGGTGAGGGACACTGAAGCTTTCTTT.